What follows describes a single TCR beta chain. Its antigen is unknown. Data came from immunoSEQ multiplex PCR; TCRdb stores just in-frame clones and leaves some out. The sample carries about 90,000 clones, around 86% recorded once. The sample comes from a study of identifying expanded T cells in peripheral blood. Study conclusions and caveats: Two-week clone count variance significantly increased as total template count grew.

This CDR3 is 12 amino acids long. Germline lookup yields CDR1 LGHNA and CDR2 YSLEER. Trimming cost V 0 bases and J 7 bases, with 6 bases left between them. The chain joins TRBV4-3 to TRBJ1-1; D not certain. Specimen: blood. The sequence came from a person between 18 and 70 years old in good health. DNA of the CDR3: TGCGCCAGCAGCCAAGATCGTAATGAAGCTTTCTTT. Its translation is CASSQDRNEAFF.